This is a list of T cell receptor beta chains from one sample in a study of identical twins. TCRdb used MiXCR to reprocess the 5' RACE reads, holding one entry per CDR3 protein. Among about 810,000 distinct CDR3 sequences listed, over 9% were seen once. This sample was shared with a second study, whose subject was yellow fever vaccine responses in identical twins.

Specimen: PBMCs. The receptor set was obtained from a woman in her late teens or twenties in good health. Both conserved end residues are part of each CDR3. The order of the fields is J gene, clone size, D gene, V gene, CDR3 DNA, CDR3 protein. The D gene is left open where the match is weak. The size entry is marked missing in some rows and otherwise reads once, few, many or a size class.

TRBJ2-2 | NA | TRBD1 | TRBV4-1 | TGCGCCAGCAGCCAAAAACAGGGGGCGCGGGAGCTGTTTTTT | CASSQKQGARELFF
TRBJ2-2 | NA | NA | TRBV6-5 | TGTGCCAGCAGTTACGCCCTACAAGGCACCGGGGAGCTGTTTTTT | CASSYALQGTGELFF
TRBJ2-2 | NA | NA | TRBV20-1 | TGCAGTGCCCCCCTCCGGCTAGACGGCACCGGGGAGCTGTTTTTT | CSAPLRLDGTGELFF
TRBJ2-5 | NA | NA | TRBV7-9 | TGTGCCAGCAGCTTAGATCTGGGGAGAACCCAGTACTTC | CASSLDLGRTQYF
TRBJ2-1 | NA | TRBD2 | TRBV28 | TGTGCCAGCAGTCCAGGGACTAGCGGGAGGATCTACAATGAGCAGTTCTTC | CASSPGTSGRIYNEQFF
TRBJ2-3 | few | NA | TRBV3-1 | TGTGCCAGCAGCCAAGGTGGGACGGTGGGGGATACGCAGTATTTT | CASSQGGTVGDTQYF
TRBJ2-3 | NA | NA | TRBV5-1 | TGCGCCAGCAGCTCCGTGGGGGCCCGCGGGGCAGATACGCAGTATTTT | CASSSVGARGADTQYF
TRBJ2-1 | NA | TRBD2 | TRBV5-3 | TGTGCTAACGCGTTTAGCGGGAGTGCCCACGACGCCTACAATGAGCAGTTCTTC | CANAFSGSAHDAYNEQFF
TRBJ1-5 | many | NA | TRBV28 | TGTGCCAGCAGCTTGGAAATTCAGCCCCAGCATTTT | CASSLEIQPQHF
TRBJ2-5 | NA | TRBD1 | TRBV12-3/TRBV12-4 | TGTGCCAGCAGTCCGCCCGACAGGGGGCAAGAGACCCAGTACTTC | CASSPPDRGQETQYF
TRBJ1-5 | few | NA | TRBV6-5 | TGTGCCAGCAGTTACATTCAGCCCCAGCATTTT | CASSYIQPQHF
TRBJ2-5 | many | NA | TRBV12-3/TRBV12-4 | TGTGCCAGCAGCTTAGGCCAGACCCAGTACTTC | CASSLGQTQYF
TRBJ2-2 | few | NA | TRBV10-3 | TGTGCCATCAGTGAGTCATCCGGGAACACCGGGGAGCTGTTTTTT | CAISESSGNTGELFF
TRBJ2-5 | few | NA | TRBV15 | TGTGCCACCAGGCGGATGGAGACCCAGTACTTC | CATRRMETQYF
TRBJ2-1 | few | TRBD2 | TRBV7-9 | TGTGCCAGCAGCTGGGGACTATCCACTGGCAATGAGCAGTTCTTC | CASSWGLSTGNEQFF
TRBJ1-2 | NA | NA | TRBV23-1 | TGCGCCACCCCGAAAGAACAGGGTGATGGCTACACCTTC | CATPKEQGDGYTF
TRBJ2-7 | few | NA | TRBV4-1 | TGCGCCAGCAGCCAAGAGGGACTCCTCTCCTACGAGCAGTACTTC | CASSQEGLLSYEQYF
TRBJ2-1 | many | NA | TRBV4-1 | TGCGCCAGCAGCCAACCCCGGGAAAGCTCCTACAATGAGCAGTTCTTC | CASSQPRESSYNEQFF
TRBJ1-1 | NA | NA | TRBV20-1 | TGCAGTGCTCCGGGACGGAGAGAGAACACTGAAGCTTTCTTT | CSAPGRRENTEAFF
TRBJ2-1 | NA | TRBD2 | TRBV12-3/TRBV12-4 | TGTGCCAGCAGTCCTCTGAGCGGGGGGCCTCCAGGCGAGCAGTTCTTC | CASSPLSGGPPGEQFF
TRBJ2-1 | NA | NA | TRBV18 | TGTGCCAGCTCACCACCGAGGGCGGGACCCTACAATGAGCAGTTCTTC | CASSPPRAGPYNEQFF
TRBJ2-5 | many | NA | TRBV20-1 | TGCAGTGCTAGGGAAGGAGGAGAGACCCAGTACTTC | CSAREGGETQYF
TRBJ1-6 | NA | NA | TRBV14 | TGTGCCAGCAGCCAAGAGGGCTCACGGTCACCCCTCCACTTT | CASSQEGSRSPLHF
TRBJ2-3 | NA | NA | TRBV20-1 | TGCAGTGCTAGGCCGGGGGCTGGTCCAGATACGCAGTATTTT | CSARPGAGPDTQYF
TRBJ1-4 | many | NA | TRBV4-1 | TGCGCCAGCAGCCAAGCGGGACTAAGTAATGAAAAACTGTTTTTT | CASSQAGLSNEKLFF
TRBJ2-7 | NA | TRBD1 | TRBV28 | TGTGCCAGCAGTAAGACGGACAGGGGGAGTGAGCAGTACTTC | CASSKTDRGSEQYF
TRBJ1-1 | few | NA | TRBV12-3/TRBV12-4 | TGTGCCAGCAGCTTCCAGATCCACCGGGACACTGAAGCTTTCTTT | CASSFQIHRDTEAFF
TRBJ2-1 | few | NA | TRBV7-6 | TGTGCCAGCAGCTTAGAGGCGTCTTCTGAGCAGTTCTTC | CASSLEASSEQFF
TRBJ2-5 | NA | TRBD1 | TRBV12-5 | TGTGCTAGTGGTCCCCAGGGGGCCATGGAGACCCAGTACTTC | CASGPQGAMETQYF
TRBJ2-2 | NA | NA | TRBV11-2 | TGTGCCAGCAGCTTAGTAGTCACCGCGAACACCGGGGAGCTGTTTTTT | CASSLVVTANTGELFF
TRBJ2-1 | few | TRBD1 | TRBV10-3 | TGTGCCATCAGTGATCGCACAGGGGGCCACAATGAGCAGTTCTTC | CAISDRTGGHNEQFF
TRBJ2-3 | few | NA | TRBV28 | TGTGCCACCGCGCCGGGGGATACGCAGTATTTT | CATAPGDTQYF
TRBJ2-3 | many | NA | TRBV12-3/TRBV12-4 | TGTGCCATCACGGCAGGGTTGGGCACAGATACGCAGTATTTT | CAITAGLGTDTQYF
TRBJ1-3 | NA | TRBD1 | TRBV10-3 | TGTGCCACCTGGACAGGATCTGGAAACACCATATATTTT | CATWTGSGNTIYF
TRBJ2-3 | NA | NA | TRBV12-3/TRBV12-4 | TGTGCCAGCAGTTCCCGACAGCCACCCACAGATACGCAGTATTTT | CASSSRQPPTDTQYF
TRBJ2-1 | few | TRBD2 | TRBV5-1 | TGCGCCAGCAGCCCGGAGTCGGGACTAGCGGGAGTCCTTCACAATGAGCAGTTCTTC | CASSPESGLAGVLHNEQFF
TRBJ1-5 | many | NA | TRBV12-3/TRBV12-4 | TGTGCCAGCAGTTTTATGGATAGCAATCAGCCCCAGCATTTT | CASSFMDSNQPQHF
TRBJ2-1 | NA | NA | TRBV28 | TGTGCCAGCAGTTTATACCTTCGGCGTGGGACGTACAATGAGCAGTTCTTC | CASSLYLRRGTYNEQFF
TRBJ1-2 | few | NA | TRBV29-1 | TGCAGCGTTGTCTCCATAGGGGATGGCTACACCTTC | CSVVSIGDGYTF
TRBJ2-3 | NA | NA | TRBV2 | TGTACCAGCAGTCCTTGGGTGGGGGGTGGAAGCACAGATACGCAGTATTTT | CTSSPWVGGGSTDTQYF
TRBJ2-7 | few | NA | TRBV9 | TGTGCCAGCAGCGAGGACGGGGGCCCTTACGAGCAGTACTTC | CASSEDGGPYEQYF
TRBJ2-2 | few | NA | TRBV5-1 | TGCGCCAGCAGCTTATCCACTAAGAACACCGGGGAGCTGTTTTTT | CASSLSTKNTGELFF
TRBJ1-2 | NA | NA | TRBV7-6 | TGTGCCAGCAGCCAGAGGGACCCTGGGGCTAACTATGGCTACACCTTC | CASSQRDPGANYGYTF
TRBJ2-3 | few | NA | TRBV20-1 | TGCAGTGCTAGAGTTTCAGATACGCAGTATTTT | CSARVSDTQYF
TRBJ2-6 | NA | NA | TRBV7-3 | TGTGCCAGCAGCTTAAGAGGGGAGTCTGGGGCCAACGTCCTGACTTTC | CASSLRGESGANVLTF
TRBJ2-6 | NA | TRBD1 | TRBV2 | TGTGCCAGCAGCCGGACAGGACGCCCCTCTGGGGCCAACGTCCTGACTTTC | CASSRTGRPSGANVLTF